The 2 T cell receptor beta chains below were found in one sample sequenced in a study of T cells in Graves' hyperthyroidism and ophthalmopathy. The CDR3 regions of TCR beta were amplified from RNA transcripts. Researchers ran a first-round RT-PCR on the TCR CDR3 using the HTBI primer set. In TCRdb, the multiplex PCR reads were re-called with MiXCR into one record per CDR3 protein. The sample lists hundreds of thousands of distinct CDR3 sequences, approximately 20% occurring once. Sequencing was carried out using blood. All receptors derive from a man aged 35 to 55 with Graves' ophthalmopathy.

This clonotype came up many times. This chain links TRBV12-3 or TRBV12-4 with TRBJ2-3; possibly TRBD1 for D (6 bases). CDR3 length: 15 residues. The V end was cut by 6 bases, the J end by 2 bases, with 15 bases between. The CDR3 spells CASSLRGRNTDTQYF. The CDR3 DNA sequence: TGTGCCAGCAGCCTCAGGGGCCGCAACACAGATACGCAGTATTTT.

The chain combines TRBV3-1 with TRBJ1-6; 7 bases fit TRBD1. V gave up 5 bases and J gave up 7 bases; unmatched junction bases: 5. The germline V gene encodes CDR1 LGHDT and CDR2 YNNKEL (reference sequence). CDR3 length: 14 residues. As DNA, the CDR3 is TGTGCCAGCAGCTCGGGACAGATGAATTCACCCCTCCACTTT. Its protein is CASSSGQMNSPLHF.